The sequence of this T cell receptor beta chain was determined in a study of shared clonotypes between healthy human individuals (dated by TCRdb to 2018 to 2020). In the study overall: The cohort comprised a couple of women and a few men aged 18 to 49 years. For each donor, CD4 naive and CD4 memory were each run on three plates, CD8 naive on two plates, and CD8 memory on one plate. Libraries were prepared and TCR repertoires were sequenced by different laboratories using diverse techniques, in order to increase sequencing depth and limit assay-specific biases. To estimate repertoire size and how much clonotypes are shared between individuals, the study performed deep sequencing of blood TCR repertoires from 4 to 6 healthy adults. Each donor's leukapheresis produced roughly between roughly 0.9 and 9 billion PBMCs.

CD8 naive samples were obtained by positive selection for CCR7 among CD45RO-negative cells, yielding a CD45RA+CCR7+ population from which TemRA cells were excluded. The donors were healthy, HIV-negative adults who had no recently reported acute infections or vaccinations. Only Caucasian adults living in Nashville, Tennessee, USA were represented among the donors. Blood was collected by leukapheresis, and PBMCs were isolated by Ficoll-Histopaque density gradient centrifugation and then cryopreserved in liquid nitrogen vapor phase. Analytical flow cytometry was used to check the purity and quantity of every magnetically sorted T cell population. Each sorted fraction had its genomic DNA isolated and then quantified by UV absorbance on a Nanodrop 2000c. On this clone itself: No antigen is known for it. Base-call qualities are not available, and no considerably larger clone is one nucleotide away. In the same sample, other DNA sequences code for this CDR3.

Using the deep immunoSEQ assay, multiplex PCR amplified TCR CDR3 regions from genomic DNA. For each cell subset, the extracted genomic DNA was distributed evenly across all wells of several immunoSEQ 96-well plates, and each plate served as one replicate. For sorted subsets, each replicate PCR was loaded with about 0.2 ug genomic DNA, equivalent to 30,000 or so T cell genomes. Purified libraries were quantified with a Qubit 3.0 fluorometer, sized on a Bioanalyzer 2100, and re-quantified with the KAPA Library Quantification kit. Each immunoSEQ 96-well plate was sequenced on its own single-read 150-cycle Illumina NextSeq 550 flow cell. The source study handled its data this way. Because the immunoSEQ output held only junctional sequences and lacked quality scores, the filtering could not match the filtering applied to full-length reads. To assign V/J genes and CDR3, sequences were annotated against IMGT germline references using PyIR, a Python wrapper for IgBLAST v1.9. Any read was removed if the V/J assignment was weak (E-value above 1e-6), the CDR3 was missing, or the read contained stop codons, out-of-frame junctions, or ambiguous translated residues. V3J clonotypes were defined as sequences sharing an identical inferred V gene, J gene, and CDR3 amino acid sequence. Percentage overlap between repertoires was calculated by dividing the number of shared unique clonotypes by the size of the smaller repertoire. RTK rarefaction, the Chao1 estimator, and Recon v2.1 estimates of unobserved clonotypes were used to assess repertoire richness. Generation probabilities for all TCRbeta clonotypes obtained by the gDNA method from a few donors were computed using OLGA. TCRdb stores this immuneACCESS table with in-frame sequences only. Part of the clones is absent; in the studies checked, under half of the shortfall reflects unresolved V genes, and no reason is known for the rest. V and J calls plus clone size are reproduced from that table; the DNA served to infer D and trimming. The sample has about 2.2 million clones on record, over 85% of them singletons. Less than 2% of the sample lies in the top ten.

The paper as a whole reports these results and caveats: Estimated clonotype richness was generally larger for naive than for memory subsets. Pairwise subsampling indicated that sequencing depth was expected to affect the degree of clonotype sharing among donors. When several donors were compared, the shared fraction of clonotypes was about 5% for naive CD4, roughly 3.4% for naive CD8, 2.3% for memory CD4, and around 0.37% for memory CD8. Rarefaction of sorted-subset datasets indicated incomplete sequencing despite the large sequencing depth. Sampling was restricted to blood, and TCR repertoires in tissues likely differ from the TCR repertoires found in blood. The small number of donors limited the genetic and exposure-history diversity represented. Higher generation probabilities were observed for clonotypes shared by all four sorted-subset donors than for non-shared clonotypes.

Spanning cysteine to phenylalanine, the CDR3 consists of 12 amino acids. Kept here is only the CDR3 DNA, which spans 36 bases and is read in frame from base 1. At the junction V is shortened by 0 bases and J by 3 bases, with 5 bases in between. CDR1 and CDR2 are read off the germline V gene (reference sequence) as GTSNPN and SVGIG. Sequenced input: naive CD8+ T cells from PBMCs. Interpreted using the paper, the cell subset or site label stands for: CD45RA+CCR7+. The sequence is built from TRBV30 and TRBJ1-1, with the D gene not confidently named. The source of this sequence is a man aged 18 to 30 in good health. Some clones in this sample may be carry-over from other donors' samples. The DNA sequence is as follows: TGTGCCTGGAGTGTCTCGCACACTGAAGCTTTCTTT. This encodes CAWSVSHTEAFF.